The entry below describes one T cell receptor (beta chain). As yet, its antigen is unknown. The entry originates in a study of Ad26.COV2.S vaccination and SARS-CoV-2 variants. On the study more broadly: Ad26.COV2.S was injected intramuscularly once or twice, 56 days apart. Study outcomes and limitations: Using TCR breadth and depth analyses may have led to underestimated total T cell responses. Non-spike TCR breadth was similar in vaccine and placebo recipients.

TCRdb's copy holds only in-frame clones and misses some; the assay was immunoSEQ multiplex PCR. In the table there are approximately 410,000 clones, approximately 90% of which are singletons. CDR3 size: 12 residues. From germline, CDR1 is GTSNPN and CDR2 SVGIG (reference sequence). V shed 0 bases and J shed 7 bases, with 6 bases lying between them. As for treatment: roughly 19 received Ad26.COV2.S at low or high dose, single or two shots; about five received placebo; per-sample allocation not given. Sampling took place 63 days after the first vaccine or placebo injection. The sequence derives from a person aged 18 to 65 who received the Ad26.COV2.S COVID-19 vaccine or a placebo. This specimen consisted of peripheral blood, obtained in a trial of Ad26.COV2.S vaccine versus placebo. The genes are TRBV30 and TRBJ2-2, with unresolved D. The CDR3 region has the DNA TGTGCCTGGAGTGTGGTAGGCGGGGAGCTGTTTTTT. Amino acid sequence: CAWSVVGGELFF.